Listed below are T cell receptor beta chains from one sample, sequenced in a study of cytomegalovirus exposure and HLA in healthy donors. TCRdb's table, derived via immunoSEQ multiplex PCR, lists solely in-frame clones and lacks some. The sample has 200,000 to 250,000 clones, roughly four fifths seen once. Material: PBMCs. These receptors were collected from a woman in her 40s in good health and CMV-seronegative. Each CDR3 is given with its conserved first and last residue. Each record gives: clone size, D gene, V gene, J gene, CDR3 protein, CDR3 DNA. D genes are given only for firm matches. The listing skips clone size in some rows; elsewhere it reads once, few, many or a size class.

>NA|NA|TRBV19|TRBJ2-1
CASARGPYNEQFF
TGTGCCAGCGCCAGGGGACCCTACAATGAGCAGTTCTTC
>NA|NA|TRBV28|TRBJ1-5
CASSLLAQPQHF
TGTGCCAGCAGTTTGTTGGCTCAGCCCCAGCATTTT
>NA|TRBD2|TRBV7-3|TRBJ2-5
CASSLGLQETQYF
TGTGCCAGCAGCCTGGGACTACAAGAGACCCAGTACTTC
>NA|NA|TRBV7-2|TRBJ1-2
CASSYGGAGAGYGYTF
TGTGCCAGCAGCTATGGGGGGGCAGGGGCTGGATATGGCTACACCTTC
>NA|NA|TRBV19|TRBJ1-5
CASSIGSTNQPQHF
TGTGCCAGTAGTATAGGTAGCACGAATCAGCCCCAGCATTTT
>NA|NA|TRBV15|TRBJ2-3
CATSRGDFTDTQYF
TGTGCCACCAGCAGAGGGGACTTCACAGATACGCAGTATTTT
>NA|NA|TRBV27|TRBJ1-2
CASSLSGERGGYTF
TGTGCCAGCAGTTTATCAGGCGAGCGGGGTGGCTACACCTTC
>NA|NA|TRBV5-8|TRBJ2-5
CASSPFREGAQYF
TGTGCCAGCAGCCCCTTTAGAGAGGGAGCCCAGTACTTC
>NA|NA|TRBV7-9|TRBJ2-5
CASSYLSQGTGTQYF
TGTGCCAGCAGCTACTTATCACAGGGTACAGGGACCCAGTACTTC
>few|TRBD1|TRBV5-4|TRBJ1-6
CASSADRARYNSPLHF
TGTGCCAGCAGCGCCGACAGGGCGAGGTATAATTCACCCCTCCACTTT
>NA|TRBD1|TRBV7-2|TRBJ1-2
CASSSRFRTGAGGYTF
TGTGCCAGCAGCTCGAGATTTCGGACAGGGGCCGGGGGCTACACCTTC
>NA|NA|TRBV5-6|TRBJ2-7
CASSGTSTYEQYF
TGTGCCAGTAGTGGGACATCTACCTACGAGCAGTACTTC
>once|NA|TRBV7-2|TRBJ1-1
CASSLNSGGTEAFF
TGTGCCAGCAGCTTAAATTCAGGAGGGACTGAAGCTTTCTTT
>NA|TRBD2|TRBV7-6|TRBJ2-2
CASSPVAGGPFSNTGELFF
TGTGCCAGCAGCCCGGTCGCGGGGGGGCCGTTTTCGAACACCGGGGAGCTGTTTTTT
>few|NA|TRBV7-9|TRBJ1-2
CASSFNREGYTF
TGTGCCAGCAGCTTTAACAGGGAGGGCTACACCTTC
>NA|NA|TRBV30|TRBJ1-3
CAIEWGGAGNTIYF
TGTGCCATAGAGTGGGGGGGTGCAGGAAACACCATATATTTT
>NA|NA|TRBV27|TRBJ2-7
CASKPTGPYEQYF
TGTGCCAGCAAACCGACAGGACCCTACGAGCAGTACTTC
>NA|TRBD1|TRBV27|TRBJ1-1
CASSFGTGNTEAFF
TGTGCCAGCAGTTTTGGGACAGGGAACACTGAAGCTTTCTTT
>few|TRBD1|TRBV6-5|TRBJ1-4
CASSYSWDRVGKLFF
TGTGCCAGCAGTTACTCATGGGACAGGGTAGGAAAACTGTTTTTT
>NA|NA|TRBV7-9|TRBJ2-5
CASSFQSGQQETQYF
TGTGCCAGCAGCTTTCAGTCCGGACAGCAAGAGACCCAGTACTTC
>NA|TRBD1|TRBV6-6|TRBJ2-7
CASSNDRGSTSYEQYF
TGTGCCAGCAGCAACGACAGGGGCTCTACCTCCTACGAGCAGTACTTC
>NA|TRBD1|TRBV11-3|TRBJ2-7
CASSPPGTAIYEQYF
TGTGCCAGCAGCCCTCCCGGGACAGCGATCTACGAGCAGTACTTC
>NA|NA|TRBV5-1|TRBJ1-1
CASSLEGILNTEAFF
TGCGCCAGCAGCTTGGAGGGGATTTTGAACACTGAAGCTTTCTTT
>NA|TRBD2|TRBV5-4|TRBJ2-7
CASSHGGAGGVYEQYF
TGTGCCAGCAGCCATGGTGGGGCGGGGGGCGTTTACGAGCAGTACTTC
>NA|NA|TRBV6-6|TRBJ2-5
CASSYSRTLEETQYF
TGTGCCAGCAGTTACTCAAGAACTTTAGAAGAGACCCAGTACTTC
>NA|NA|TRBV19|TRBJ1-1
CASRGVSNTEAFF
TGTGCCAGTAGAGGAGTCTCGAACACTGAAGCTTTCTTT
>NA|NA|TRBV2|TRBJ1-5
CASSAEYSNQPQHF
TGTGCCAGCAGTGCTGAGTATAGCAATCAGCCCCAGCATTTT
>NA|TRBD2|TRBV28|TRBJ2-7
CASIGPASGGAAYEQYF
TGTGCCAGCATTGGCCCGGCTAGCGGGGGGGCGGCCTACGAGCAGTACTTC
>NA|NA|TRBV2|TRBJ1-2
CASSEDGSYYGYTF
TGTGCCAGCAGTGAAGATGGTAGTTACTATGGCTACACCTTC
>NA|NA|TRBV5-1|TRBJ2-3
CASGEIPGFTDTQYF
TGCGCCAGCGGCGAAATTCCCGGGTTCACAGATACGCAGTATTTT
>NA|NA|TRBV27|TRBJ1-4
CASSRFSKQILAEKLFF
TGTGCCAGCAGCCGTTTCTCCAAACAGATTCTCGCCGAAAAACTGTTTTTT
>NA|NA|TRBV27|TRBJ2-2
CASRQTGTTNTGELFF
TGTGCCAGCAGACAGACCGGGACAACGAACACCGGGGAGCTGTTTTTT
>NA|NA|TRBV23-1|TRBJ1-2
CASSRATENYGYTF
TGCGCCAGCAGTCGGGCTACAGAGAACTATGGCTACACCTTC
>NA|TRBD2|TRBV6-1|TRBJ2-7
CASSDRLAGTSYEQYF
TGTGCCAGCAGTGATAGACTAGCGGGGACCTCCTACGAGCAGTACTTC
>NA|TRBD1|TRBV27|TRBJ2-5
CASSSRGPETQYF
TGTGCCAGCAGTTCTAGGGGGCCGGAGACCCAGTACTTC
>NA|TRBD2|TRBV5-6|TRBJ2-1
CASSLFRGGGEQFF
TGTGCCAGCAGCTTGTTTCGCGGGGGTGGTGAGCAGTTCTTC
>few|NA|TRBV2|TRBJ2-1
CASSVDWSSYNEQFF
TGTGCCAGCAGTGTTGACTGGAGCTCCTACAATGAGCAGTTCTTC
>NA|TRBD1|TRBV11-3|TRBJ2-7
CATEGQGNEQYF
TGTGCCACCGAGGGACAGGGGAACGAGCAGTACTTC
>once|NA|TRBV6-1|TRBJ1-1
CASSDAGFLNTEAFF
TGTGCCAGCAGTGATGCAGGATTTTTGAACACTGAAGCTTTCTTT
>once|TRBD1|TRBV6-6|TRBJ2-6
CASSHRGLGANVLTF
TGTGCCAGCAGCCACAGGGGGCTCGGGGCCAACGTCCTGACTTTC
>NA|TRBD1|TRBV5-1|TRBJ1-5
CASSLIRLLPGGRGQPQHF
TGCGCCAGCAGCTTGATCCGCCTCCTGCCAGGGGGTAGAGGTCAGCCCCAGCATTTT
>NA|NA|TRBV5-1|TRBJ1-1
CASSSTGLNTEAFF
TGCGCCAGCTCGTCGACAGGCCTGAACACTGAAGCTTTCTTT
>NA|NA|TRBV15|TRBJ1-5
CATSRDSLAPRTNQPQHF
TGTGCCACCAGCAGAGATTCGCTGGCACCTAGAACCAATCAGCCCCAGCATTTT
>few|TRBD1|TRBV7-2|TRBJ2-5
CASSLAPGQGAQTEQYF
TGTGCCAGCAGCTTAGCGCCGGGACAGGGGGCGCAGACTGAGCAGTACTTC
>NA|TRBD1|TRBV5-1|TRBJ2-5
CASSLAPGQGETQYF
TGCGCCAGCAGCTTGGCCCCTGGACAGGGGGAGACCCAGTACTTC